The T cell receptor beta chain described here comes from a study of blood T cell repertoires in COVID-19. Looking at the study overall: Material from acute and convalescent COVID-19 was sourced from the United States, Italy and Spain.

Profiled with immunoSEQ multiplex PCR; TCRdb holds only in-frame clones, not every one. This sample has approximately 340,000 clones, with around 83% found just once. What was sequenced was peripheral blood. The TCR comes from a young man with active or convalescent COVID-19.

The chain's CDR3 is CASSPMSGTSVVYEQYF. The CDR3 DNA follows: TGTGCCAGCTCACCCATGTCCGGGACTAGCGTGGTCTACGAGCAGTACTTC. V gene TRBV18 combines with J gene TRBJ2-7; TRBD2 matches 10 bases. The CDR3 is made up of 17 amino acids. CDR1 and CDR2 from the germline V gene are KGHSH and LQKENI. The ends lost 3 bases at V and 3 bases at J; junction bases unmatched: 11.